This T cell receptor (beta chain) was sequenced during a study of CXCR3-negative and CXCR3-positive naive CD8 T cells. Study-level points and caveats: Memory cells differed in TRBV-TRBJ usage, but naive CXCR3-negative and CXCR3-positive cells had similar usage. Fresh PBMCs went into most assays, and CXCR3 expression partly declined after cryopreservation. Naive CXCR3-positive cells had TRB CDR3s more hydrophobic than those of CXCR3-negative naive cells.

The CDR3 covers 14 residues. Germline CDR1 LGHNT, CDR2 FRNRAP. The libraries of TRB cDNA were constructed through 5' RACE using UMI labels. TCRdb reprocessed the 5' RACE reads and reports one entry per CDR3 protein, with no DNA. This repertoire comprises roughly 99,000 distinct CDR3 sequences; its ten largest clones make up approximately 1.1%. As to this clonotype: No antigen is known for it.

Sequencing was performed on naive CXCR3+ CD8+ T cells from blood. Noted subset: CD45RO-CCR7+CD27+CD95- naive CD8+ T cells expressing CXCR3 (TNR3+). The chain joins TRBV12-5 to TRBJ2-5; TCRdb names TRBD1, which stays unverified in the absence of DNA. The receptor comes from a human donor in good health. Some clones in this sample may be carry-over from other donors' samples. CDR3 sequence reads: CASGAAGQAETQYF.